This T cell receptor beta chain emerged from a study of blood T cell repertoires in COVID-19. Study-wide background: Samples taken during acute and convalescent COVID-19 were collected in the United States, Italy and Spain. Nucleic acid was either cDNA or gDNA, and it came from T cells, B-cell-depleted T cells, or PBMCs.

Original data processing: Amplification from reference gene primers served as the basis for estimated nucleated cell counts. Assay: immunoSEQ multiplex PCR; the TCRdb copy retains only in-frame clones and omits some. V and J calls and clone size are copied from that table; D and trimming were computed from the DNA. This sample has approximately 200,000 clones, with approximately 85% found just once. V shed 4 bases, J shed 0 bases, and the junction held 4 bases outside the gene matches. CDR1 and CDR2 (germline): MNHNS, SASEGT. The CDR3 runs 16 residues. The chain couples TRBV6-1 to TRBJ2-1, with 9 bases aligning to TRBD2. Sample: peripheral blood. This receptor was identified in a man aged 60-69 years with acute or convalescent COVID-19. The CDR3: CASSGLAASSYNEQFF. The CDR3 coding sequence is TGTGCCAGCAGTGGACTAGCGGCTAGCTCCTACAATGAGCAGTTCTTC.